This T cell receptor (beta chain) was profiled in a study of type 1 regulatory T cells. Overall study context: An in vitro protocol generated T-allo10, a Tr1-enriched, alloantigen-specific CD4 T cell product.

TCRdb analysed the reads with MiXCR anew, one entry per CDR3 protein. The table has roughly 71,000 distinct CDR3 sequences, around 68% seen once. Graft donor-derived T-allo10 cells were described as host-alloantigen-specific, anergic, and alloantigen-specifically suppressive. In regard to this clonotype: Its matching antigen is unknown.

The specimen sequenced was cultured T cells, either the whole culture or a sorted T cell fraction (not recorded which). Subset: Tr1-enriched cell product generated in vitro against host alloantigens. This TCR derives from a human donor in good health.

The CDR3: CASRGTSGSMNEQFF. The CDR3 DNA is TGCGCCAGCAGGGGTACTAGCGGGAGTATGAATGAGCAGTTCTTC. The genes are TRBV10-2 and TRBJ2-1; 11 positions match TRBD2. CDR3 length equals 15 residues. V dropped 6 bases and J dropped 7; count of bases not matched to a gene: 8. Germline-derived CDR1 and CDR2 are WSHSY and SAAADI.